This T cell receptor (beta chain) originates from a study of cytomegalovirus exposure and HLA in healthy donors. The CDR3 runs to 15 residues. CDR1 is SGHVS and CDR2 is FNYEAQ in the germline V gene. J lost 3 bases, V lost 5 bases, and 8 bases had no gene match. Libraries were prepared by immunoSEQ multiplex PCR; TCRdb keeps only in-frame clonotypes and omits some of them. Of some 75,000 clones in the sample, roughly 96% were seen once. The sequenced sample was PBMCs. The gene calls are TRBV7-6 and TRBJ2-7; 9 bases are shared with TRBD1. This clonotype was sampled from a woman under 30 in good health and CMV-seronegative. CDR3 sequence: CASSPTGTGNYEQYF. The DNA for the CDR3 is TGTGCCAGCAGCCCAACCGGGACAGGGAACTACGAGCAGTACTTC.